This paragraph reports one T cell receptor (beta chain). Its antigen is not identified. With each sample, at least 5 micrograms of total RNA were extracted. A second PCR of about 6 to 11 cycles used a sample-barcoded 5' primer and a J-beta primer mix. Every molecule of cDNA carried a tag from a template-switch adaptor with 12 random nucleotides. TCRdb re-derived calls from the 5' RACE reads in MiXCR, one entry per CDR3 protein. The repertoire holds over 1,500,000 distinct CDR3 sequences, around 50% seen once, with 2.1% in the top ten. The entry originates in a study of blood T cells in healthy people across ages. Study results and caveats: Observed TCR beta diversity showed a strong correlation with the percentage of naive T cells as measured by flow cytometry. Underestimates were what the diversity estimates from one million T cells were considered to be.

The TCR was taken from a woman aged 35 to 49 in good health. What was sequenced was blood.

The CDR3 loop is CASRADRENSPLHF. The CDR3 bases are TGCGCCAGCAGGGCTGACAGGGAGAATTCACCCCTCCACTTT. This rearrangement joins TRBV10-1 to TRBJ1-6; TRBD1 agrees at 7 bases. The CDR3 is 14 residues long. The ends lost 6 bases at V and 7 bases at J; junction bases unmatched: 6. In germline, CDR1 is WNHNN, CDR2 SYGVQD (reference sequence).